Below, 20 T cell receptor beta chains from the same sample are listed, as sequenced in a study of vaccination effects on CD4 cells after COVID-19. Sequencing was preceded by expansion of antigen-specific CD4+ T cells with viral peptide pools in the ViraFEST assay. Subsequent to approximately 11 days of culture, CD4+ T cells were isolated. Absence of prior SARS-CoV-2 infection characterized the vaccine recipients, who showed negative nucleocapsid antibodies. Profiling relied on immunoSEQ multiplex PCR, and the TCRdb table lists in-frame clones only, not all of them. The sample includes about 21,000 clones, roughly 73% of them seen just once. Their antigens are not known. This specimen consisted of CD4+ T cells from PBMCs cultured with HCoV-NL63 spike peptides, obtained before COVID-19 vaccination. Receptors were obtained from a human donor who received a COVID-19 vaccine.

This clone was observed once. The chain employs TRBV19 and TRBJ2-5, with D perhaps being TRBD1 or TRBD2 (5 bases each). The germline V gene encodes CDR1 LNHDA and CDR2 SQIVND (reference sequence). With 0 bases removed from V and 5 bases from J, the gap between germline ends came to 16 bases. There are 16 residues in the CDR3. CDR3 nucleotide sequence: TGTGCCAGTAGTATAGATTTGGGGGTCGGGTCGGAGACCCAGTACTTC. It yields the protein CASSIDLGVGSETQYF.

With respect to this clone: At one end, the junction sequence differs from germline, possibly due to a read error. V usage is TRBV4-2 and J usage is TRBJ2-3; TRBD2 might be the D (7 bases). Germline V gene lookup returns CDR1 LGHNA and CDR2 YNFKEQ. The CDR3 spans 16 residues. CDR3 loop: CASSQGGVASTDTQYF. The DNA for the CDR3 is TGTGCCAGCAGTCAAGGGGGGGTAGCTAGCACAGATACGCAGTATTTT.

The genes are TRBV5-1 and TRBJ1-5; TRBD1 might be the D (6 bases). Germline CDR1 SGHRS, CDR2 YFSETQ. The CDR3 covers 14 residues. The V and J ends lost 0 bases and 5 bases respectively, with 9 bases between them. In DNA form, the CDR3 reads TGCGCCAGCAGCTTGGGGTCAGGGGATCAGCCCCAGCATTTT. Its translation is CASSLGSGDQPQHF.

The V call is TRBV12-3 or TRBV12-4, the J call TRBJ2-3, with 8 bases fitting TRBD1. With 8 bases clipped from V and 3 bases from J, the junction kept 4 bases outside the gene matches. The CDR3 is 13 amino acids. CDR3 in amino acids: CASLRDRTDTQYF. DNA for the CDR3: TGTGCCAGCCTCCGGGACAGGACAGATACGCAGTATTTT.

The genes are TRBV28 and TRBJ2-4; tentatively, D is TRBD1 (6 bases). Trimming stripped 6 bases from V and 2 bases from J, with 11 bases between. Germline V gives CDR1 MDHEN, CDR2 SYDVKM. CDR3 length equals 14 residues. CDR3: CASRDRGSKNIQYF. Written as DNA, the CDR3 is TGTGCCAGCAGGGACAGAGGTTCCAAAAACATTCAGTACTTC.

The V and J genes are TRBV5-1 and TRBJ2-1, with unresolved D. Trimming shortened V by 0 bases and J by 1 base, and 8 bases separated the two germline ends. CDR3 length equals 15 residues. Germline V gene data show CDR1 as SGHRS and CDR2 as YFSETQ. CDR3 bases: TGCGCCAGCAGCTTGGGGCAGACTTCCTACAATGAGCAGTTCTTC. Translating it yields CASSLGQTSYNEQFF.

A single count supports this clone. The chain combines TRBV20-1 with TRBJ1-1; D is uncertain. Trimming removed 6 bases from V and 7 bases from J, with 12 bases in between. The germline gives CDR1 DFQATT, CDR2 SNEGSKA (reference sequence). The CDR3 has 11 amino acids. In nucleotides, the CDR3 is TGCAGTGCCCACCGGACGGTTGAAGCTTTCTTT. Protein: CSAHRTVEAFF.

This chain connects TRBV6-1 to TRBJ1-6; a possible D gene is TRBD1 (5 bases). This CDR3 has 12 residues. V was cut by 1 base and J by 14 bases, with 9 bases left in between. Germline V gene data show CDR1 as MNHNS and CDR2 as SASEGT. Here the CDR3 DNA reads TGTGCCAGCAGTGAAGGGGGGAGGGCCCTCCACTTT. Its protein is CASSEGGRALHF.

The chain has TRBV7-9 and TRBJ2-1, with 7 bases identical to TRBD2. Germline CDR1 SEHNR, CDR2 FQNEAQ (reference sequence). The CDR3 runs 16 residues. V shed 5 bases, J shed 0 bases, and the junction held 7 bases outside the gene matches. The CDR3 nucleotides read TGTGCCAGCAGCCCATGGGGCGGGAGCTCCTACAATGAGCAGTTCTTC. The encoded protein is CASSPWGGSSYNEQFF.

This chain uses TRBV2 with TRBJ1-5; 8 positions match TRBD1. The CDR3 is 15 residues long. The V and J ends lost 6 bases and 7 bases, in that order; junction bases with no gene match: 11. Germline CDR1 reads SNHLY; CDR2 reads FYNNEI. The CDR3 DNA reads TGTGCCAGCAGCCTGAGCCAGGGGGCGCGACAGCCCCAGCATTTT. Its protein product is CASSLSQGARQPQHF.

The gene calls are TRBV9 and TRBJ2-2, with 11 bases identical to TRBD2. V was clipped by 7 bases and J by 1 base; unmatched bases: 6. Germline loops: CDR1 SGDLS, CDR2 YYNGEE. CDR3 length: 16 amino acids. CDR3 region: CASGFTSGGNTGELFF. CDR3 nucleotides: TGTGCCAGCGGCTTTACTAGCGGGGGGAACACCGGGGAGCTGTTTTTT.

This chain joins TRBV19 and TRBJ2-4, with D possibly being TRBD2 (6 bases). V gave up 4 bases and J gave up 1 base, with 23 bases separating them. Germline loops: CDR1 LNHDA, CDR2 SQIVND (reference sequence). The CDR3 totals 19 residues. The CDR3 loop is CASSTEGRWRVGAKNIQYF. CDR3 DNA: TGTGCCAGTAGTACAGAGGGCAGGTGGAGGGTTGGTGCCAAAAACATTCAGTACTTC.

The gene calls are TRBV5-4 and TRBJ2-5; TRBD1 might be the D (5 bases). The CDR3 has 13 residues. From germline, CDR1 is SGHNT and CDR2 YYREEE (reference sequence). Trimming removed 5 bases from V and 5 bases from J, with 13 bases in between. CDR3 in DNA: TGTGCCAGCAGGTCCAGGTCAGGGGAGACCCAGTACTTC. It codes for CASRSRSGETQYF.

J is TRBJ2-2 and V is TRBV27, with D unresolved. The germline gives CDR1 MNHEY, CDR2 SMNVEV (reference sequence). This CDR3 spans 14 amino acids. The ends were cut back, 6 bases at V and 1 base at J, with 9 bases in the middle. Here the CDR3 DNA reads TGTGCCAGCAGCCTGAACAGGAACACCGGGGAGCTGTTTTTT. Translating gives CASSLNRNTGELFF.

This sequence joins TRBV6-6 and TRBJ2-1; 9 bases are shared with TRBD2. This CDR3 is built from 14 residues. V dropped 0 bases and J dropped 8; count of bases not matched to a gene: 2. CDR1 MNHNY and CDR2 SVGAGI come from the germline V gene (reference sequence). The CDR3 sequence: CASSYSRTSDEQFF. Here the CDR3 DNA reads TGTGCCAGCAGTTACTCAAGGACTAGCGATGAGCAGTTCTTC.

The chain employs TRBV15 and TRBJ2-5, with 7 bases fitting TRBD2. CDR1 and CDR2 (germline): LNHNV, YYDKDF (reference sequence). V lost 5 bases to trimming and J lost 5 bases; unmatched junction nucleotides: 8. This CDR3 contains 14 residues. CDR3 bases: TGTGCCACCAGCGGGAGAGGCGGGAGTGAGACCCAGTACTTC. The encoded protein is CATSGRGGSETQYF.

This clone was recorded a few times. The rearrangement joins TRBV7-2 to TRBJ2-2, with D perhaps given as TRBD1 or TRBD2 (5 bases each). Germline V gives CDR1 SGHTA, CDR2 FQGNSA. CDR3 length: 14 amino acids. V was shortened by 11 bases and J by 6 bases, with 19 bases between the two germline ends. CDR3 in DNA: TGTGCCGGCCTCCTGGGGGATATTGCCGGGGAGCTGTTTTTT. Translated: CAGLLGDIAGELFF.

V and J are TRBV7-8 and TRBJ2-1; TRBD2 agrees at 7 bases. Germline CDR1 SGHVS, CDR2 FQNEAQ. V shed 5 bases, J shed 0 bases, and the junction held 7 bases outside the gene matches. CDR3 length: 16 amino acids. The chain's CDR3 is CASSTGTTSSYNEQFF. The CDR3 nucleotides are TGTGCCAGCAGCACCGGGACTACGAGCTCCTACAATGAGCAGTTCTTC.

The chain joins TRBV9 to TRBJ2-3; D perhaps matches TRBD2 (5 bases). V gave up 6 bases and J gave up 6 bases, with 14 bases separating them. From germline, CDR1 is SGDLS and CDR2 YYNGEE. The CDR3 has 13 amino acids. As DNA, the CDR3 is TGTGCCAGCAACCAACTAGGGCGGGATACGCAGTATTTT. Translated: CASNQLGRDTQYF. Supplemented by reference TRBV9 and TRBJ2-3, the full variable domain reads DSGVTQTPKHLITATGQRVTLRCSPRSGDLSVYWYQQSLDQGLQFLIQYYNGEERAKGNILERFSAQQFPDLHSELNLSSLELGDSALYFCASNQLGRDTQYFGPGTRLTVL.

The CDR3 region is CASSLTGGGRETQYF. CDR3 nucleotide sequence: TGTGCCAGCAGCCTCACGGGGGGAGGTAGAGAGACCCAGTACTTC. This sequence joins TRBV5-4 and TRBJ2-5, with 7 bases lining up with TRBD2. The V and J ends lost 4 bases and 4 bases, in that order; junction bases with no gene match: 10. CDR1 SGHNT and CDR2 YYREEE come from the germline V gene (reference sequence). This CDR3 region has 15 residues.